Listed below are T cell receptor beta chains from one sample, sequenced in a study of CD4 T cells in relation to SARS-CoV-2 and coronaviruses. For these TCRs, the target antigens are not known. This table comes from immunoSEQ multiplex PCR, and its TCRdb copy is limited to in-frame clones, with some not included. The repertoire includes 25,000 to 35,000 clones, approximately 75% of them detected once, and approximately 13% sits in the top ten. Sequenced: CD4+ T cells from PBMCs, cultured in vitro. The origin of the receptors is a human donor in good health. The CDR3 runs from the conserved cysteine through the conserved F or W. D genes are given only for firm matches. The size entry is marked missing in some rows and otherwise reads once, few, many or a size class.

d_call: .; j_call: TRBJ2-3; v_call: TRBV11-2; clone_size: .; cdr3_aa: CASSLDSGVTDTQYF; cdr3_nt: TGTGCCAGCAGCTTAGATTCGGGGGTCACAGATACGCAGTATTTT
d_call: TRBD1; j_call: TRBJ2-3; v_call: TRBV29-1; clone_size: .; cdr3_aa: CSVGGGQGAADTQYF; cdr3_nt: TGCAGCGTGGGGGGGGGACAGGGGGCTGCAGATACGCAGTATTTT
d_call: .; j_call: TRBJ2-5; v_call: TRBV19; clone_size: few; cdr3_aa: CASSWAGTSQETQYF; cdr3_nt: TGTGCCAGTAGTTGGGCAGGGACCTCTCAAGAGACCCAGTACTTC
d_call: TRBD1; j_call: TRBJ1-2; v_call: TRBV5-4; clone_size: .; cdr3_aa: CASSPGTGGGYGYTF; cdr3_nt: TGTGCCAGCAGCCCGGGGACAGGGGGCGGCTATGGCTACACCTTC
d_call: TRBD2; j_call: TRBJ2-1; v_call: TRBV5-1; clone_size: .; cdr3_aa: CASSVNSGRANEQFF; cdr3_nt: TGCGCCAGCAGCGTAAATAGCGGGAGGGCCAATGAGCAGTTCTTC
d_call: .; j_call: TRBJ1-4; v_call: TRBV25-1; clone_size: few; cdr3_aa: CASSDRTRAGEKLFF; cdr3_nt: TGTGCCAGCAGTGACCGGACAAGGGCTGGGGAAAAACTGTTTTTT
d_call: TRBD2; j_call: TRBJ2-7; v_call: TRBV7-9; clone_size: .; cdr3_aa: CASKISGSSYEQYF; cdr3_nt: TGTGCCAGCAAGATTAGCGGGAGCTCCTACGAGCAGTACTTC
d_call: .; j_call: TRBJ2-1; v_call: TRBV19; clone_size: .; cdr3_aa: CASSIRAYTYEQFF; cdr3_nt: TGTGCCAGTAGTATCCGGGCTTACACGTATGAGCAGTTCTTC
d_call: .; j_call: TRBJ2-5; v_call: TRBV5-1; clone_size: .; cdr3_aa: CASSLDTGREETQYF; cdr3_nt: TGCGCCAGCAGCTTGGATACGGGCCGGGAAGAGACCCAGTACTTC
d_call: TRBD1; j_call: TRBJ1-1; v_call: TRBV12-3/TRBV12-4; clone_size: once; cdr3_aa: CASSRQGVWAFF; cdr3_nt: TGTGCCAGCAGTAGACAGGGGGTATGGGCTTTCTTT
d_call: .; j_call: TRBJ1-5; v_call: TRBV5-6; clone_size: few; cdr3_aa: CASSLGISNQPQHF; cdr3_nt: TGTGCCAGCAGCTTAGGGATTAGCAATCAGCCCCAGCATTTT
d_call: .; j_call: TRBJ2-5; v_call: TRBV19; clone_size: few; cdr3_aa: CASSIHRQETQYF; cdr3_nt: TGTGCCAGTAGTATACACAGGCAAGAGACCCAGTACTTC
d_call: TRBD1; j_call: TRBJ1-2; v_call: TRBV6-5; clone_size: once; cdr3_aa: CASSSPGQGENYGYTF; cdr3_nt: TGTGCCAGCAGTTCCCCGGGACAGGGAGAAAACTATGGCTACACCTTC
d_call: .; j_call: TRBJ1-5; v_call: TRBV6-1; clone_size: .; cdr3_aa: CASSVDPGPQDNQPQHF; cdr3_nt: TGTGCCAGCAGTGTGGATCCCGGGCCCCAGGACAATCAGCCCCAGCATTTT
d_call: TRBD1; j_call: TRBJ2-2; v_call: TRBV9; clone_size: once; cdr3_aa: CASSQTGGNTGELFF; cdr3_nt: TGTGCCAGCAGCCAGACAGGGGGAAACACCGGGGAGCTGTTTTTT
d_call: .; j_call: TRBJ2-7; v_call: TRBV6-6; clone_size: few; cdr3_aa: CASSYSYTYEQYF; cdr3_nt: TGTGCCAGCAGTTACTCATATACCTACGAGCAGTACTTC
d_call: .; j_call: TRBJ2-3; v_call: TRBV19; clone_size: .; cdr3_aa: CASSIGASTDTQYF; cdr3_nt: TGTGCCAGTAGTATAGGGGCTAGCACAGATACGCAGTATTTT
d_call: TRBD1; j_call: TRBJ1-5; v_call: TRBV10-3; clone_size: once; cdr3_aa: CAISESIPTGGNQPQHF; cdr3_nt: TGTGCCATCAGTGAGTCGATTCCTACAGGGGGAAATCAGCCCCAGCATTTT
d_call: .; j_call: TRBJ2-1; v_call: TRBV7-2; clone_size: .; cdr3_aa: CASSADSVNEQFF; cdr3_nt: TGTGCCAGCAGCGCAGATAGCGTGAATGAGCAGTTCTTC
d_call: TRBD1; j_call: TRBJ2-1; v_call: TRBV5-1; clone_size: .; cdr3_aa: CASRDLRQGGNEQFF; cdr3_nt: TGCGCCAGCCGAGACCTTAGACAGGGTGGCAATGAGCAGTTCTTC
d_call: .; j_call: TRBJ1-5; v_call: TRBV28; clone_size: .; cdr3_aa: CATFPRANQPQHF; cdr3_nt: TGTGCCACCTTCCCCAGGGCGAATCAGCCCCAGCATTTT
d_call: .; j_call: TRBJ2-3; v_call: TRBV19; clone_size: .; cdr3_aa: CASSPFRSRSTDTQYF; cdr3_nt: TGTGCCAGTAGTCCCTTCCGTAGCCGTAGCACAGATACGCAGTATTTT
d_call: TRBD2; j_call: TRBJ2-5; v_call: TRBV7-2; clone_size: .; cdr3_aa: CASSLWLAGQETQYF; cdr3_nt: TGTGCCAGCAGCTTATGGCTAGCGGGGCAAGAGACCCAGTACTTC
d_call: .; j_call: TRBJ2-7; v_call: TRBV30; clone_size: .; cdr3_aa: CAWSPGPYEQYF; cdr3_nt: TGTGCCTGGAGCCCTGGCCCCTACGAGCAGTACTTC
d_call: .; j_call: TRBJ2-6; v_call: TRBV11-3; clone_size: .; cdr3_aa: CASSRDSSGANVLTF; cdr3_nt: TGTGCCAGCAGCCGCGACAGCTCTGGGGCCAACGTCCTGACTTTC
d_call: .; j_call: TRBJ2-5; v_call: TRBV9; clone_size: once; cdr3_aa: CASSVGRSGLGGETQYF; cdr3_nt: TGTGCCAGCAGCGTAGGTAGGAGCGGCTTGGGCGGAGAGACCCAGTACTTC
d_call: TRBD2; j_call: TRBJ2-1; v_call: TRBV7-9; clone_size: few; cdr3_aa: CASSPGRAYNEQFF; cdr3_nt: TGTGCCAGCAGCCCGGGGAGGGCCTACAATGAGCAGTTCTTC
d_call: TRBD1; j_call: TRBJ2-2; v_call: TRBV11-3; clone_size: .; cdr3_aa: CASSSGQGSGTGELFF; cdr3_nt: TGTGCCAGCAGCTCAGGACAGGGTTCGGGCACCGGGGAGCTGTTTTTT
d_call: TRBD1; j_call: TRBJ1-2; v_call: TRBV4-1; clone_size: .; cdr3_aa: CASSQDWDRAYGYTF; cdr3_nt: TGCGCCAGCAGCCAAGATTGGGACAGGGCCTATGGCTACACCTTC
d_call: TRBD1; j_call: TRBJ2-5; v_call: TRBV9; clone_size: .; cdr3_aa: CASSAGQQETQYF; cdr3_nt: TGTGCCAGCAGCGCGGGACAGCAAGAGACCCAGTACTTC
d_call: TRBD2; j_call: TRBJ2-5; v_call: TRBV19; clone_size: .; cdr3_aa: CATDGRSGTQYF; cdr3_nt: TGTGCCACAGACGGGAGGTCCGGGACCCAGTACTTC
d_call: .; j_call: TRBJ2-7; v_call: TRBV6-2/TRBV6-3; clone_size: .; cdr3_aa: CASSYGRTALAYEQYF; cdr3_nt: TGTGCCAGCAGTTATGGTCGGACAGCGTTGGCCTACGAGCAGTACTTC
d_call: TRBD2; j_call: TRBJ2-7; v_call: TRBV30; clone_size: .; cdr3_aa: CAWSLGGSIYEQYF; cdr3_nt: TGTGCCTGGAGTCTGGGCGGGAGTATCTACGAGCAGTACTTC
d_call: .; j_call: TRBJ2-3; v_call: TRBV29-1; clone_size: once; cdr3_aa: CSGSQDTQYF; cdr3_nt: TGCAGCGGGTCCCAGGATACGCAGTATTTT
d_call: .; j_call: TRBJ1-1; v_call: TRBV6-2/TRBV6-3; clone_size: .; cdr3_aa: CASSYPTIAGISVLNTEAFF; cdr3_nt: TGTGCCAGCAGTTACCCCACGATAGCAGGAATCTCAGTCCTAAACACTGAAGCTTTCTTT
d_call: TRBD1; j_call: TRBJ1-2; v_call: TRBV18; clone_size: .; cdr3_aa: CASSPRQGADGYTF; cdr3_nt: TGTGCCAGCTCACCAAGACAGGGGGCGGATGGCTACACCTTC
d_call: .; j_call: TRBJ2-5; v_call: TRBV11-2; clone_size: .; cdr3_aa: CASAPLGPETQYF; cdr3_nt: TGTGCCAGCGCCCCCCTGGGCCCGGAGACCCAGTACTTC
d_call: .; j_call: TRBJ2-1; v_call: TRBV7-9; clone_size: .; cdr3_aa: CASSLNVGVFF; cdr3_nt: TGTGCCAGCAGCTTAAACGTCGGTGTGTTCTTC
d_call: TRBD1; j_call: TRBJ1-1; v_call: TRBV24-1; clone_size: once; cdr3_aa: CATSEYTRQGAVTEAFF; cdr3_nt: TGTGCCACCAGTGAGTATACGCGACAGGGGGCGGTCACTGAAGCTTTCTTT
d_call: .; j_call: TRBJ1-3; v_call: TRBV2; clone_size: .; cdr3_aa: CASSPHPGGASVSGNTIYF; cdr3_nt: TGTGCCAGCAGTCCACACCCCGGGGGGGCATCAGTTTCTGGAAACACCATATATTTT
d_call: .; j_call: TRBJ2-2; v_call: TRBV6-5; clone_size: .; cdr3_aa: CASSYSTVAETGELFF; cdr3_nt: TGTGCCAGCAGTTACTCGACGGTCGCGGAGACCGGGGAGCTGTTTTTT
d_call: TRBD2; j_call: TRBJ2-1; v_call: TRBV11-2; clone_size: .; cdr3_aa: CASSLVAGGQIEQYNEQFF; cdr3_nt: TGTGCCAGCAGCTTAGTGGCGGGGGGGCAAATAGAACAGTATAATGAGCAGTTCTTC
d_call: .; j_call: TRBJ2-3; v_call: TRBV21-1; clone_size: .; cdr3_aa: CASSKGAIPCTDTQYF; cdr3_nt: TGTGCCAGCAGCAAGGGCGCGATACCGTGTACAGATACGCAGTATTTT
d_call: TRBD2; j_call: TRBJ2-3; v_call: TRBV4-2; clone_size: .; cdr3_aa: CASSQGGTGGLTDTQYF; cdr3_nt: TGTGCCAGCAGCCAAGGGGGAACGGGGGGGCTCACAGATACGCAGTATTTT
d_call: .; j_call: TRBJ1-2; v_call: TRBV4-1; clone_size: .; cdr3_aa: CASSQEQGNYGYTF; cdr3_nt: TGCGCCAGCAGCCAAGAACAGGGAAACTATGGCTACACCTTC
d_call: .; j_call: TRBJ1-1; v_call: TRBV19; clone_size: .; cdr3_aa: CASSIYRYNTEAFF; cdr3_nt: TGTGCCAGTAGTATATACAGGTATAACACTGAAGCTTTCTTT
d_call: .; j_call: TRBJ1-3; v_call: TRBV14; clone_size: .; cdr3_aa: CASSHLPQSSTSGNTIYF; cdr3_nt: TGTGCCAGCAGCCACTTACCACAGTCTTCGACCTCTGGAAACACCATATATTTT
d_call: .; j_call: TRBJ2-2; v_call: TRBV5-1; clone_size: .; cdr3_aa: CASSLTAANTGELFF; cdr3_nt: TGCGCCAGCAGCTTGACCGCTGCGAACACCGGGGAGCTGTTTTTT
d_call: TRBD2; j_call: TRBJ2-1; v_call: TRBV19; clone_size: .; cdr3_aa: CASAVGLGSYNEQFF; cdr3_nt: TGTGCCAGTGCGGTAGGACTAGGGTCCTACAATGAGCAGTTCTTC
d_call: .; j_call: TRBJ1-2; v_call: TRBV19; clone_size: .; cdr3_aa: CASSIGSAGADYGYTF; cdr3_nt: TGTGCCAGTAGTATAGGATCCGCAGGTGCGGACTATGGCTACACCTTC
d_call: TRBD1; j_call: TRBJ1-1; v_call: TRBV9; clone_size: .; cdr3_aa: CASSGGTGQGNTEAFF; cdr3_nt: TGTGCCAGCAGCGGAGGAACTGGACAGGGGAACACTGAAGCTTTCTTT
d_call: .; j_call: TRBJ2-1; v_call: TRBV7-3; clone_size: .; cdr3_aa: CASSLKPTPNEQFF; cdr3_nt: TGTGCCAGCAGCTTAAAACCGACTCCGAATGAGCAGTTCTTC
d_call: TRBD2; j_call: TRBJ2-7; v_call: TRBV27; clone_size: .; cdr3_aa: CASSLSVGTSGSGEQYF; cdr3_nt: TGTGCCAGCAGTTTATCGGTGGGGACTAGCGGGAGCGGTGAGCAGTACTTC